This T cell receptor (beta chain) was identified during a study of STAT5B mutations in CD4+ large granular lymphocyte leukemia. Overall study context: Healthy donors showed HLA-associated enrichment of the CDR3 'QG' motif.

In the source study's methods: A productive frequency of 2.59 x 10-5 was the lowest detectable. Profiling relied on immunoSEQ multiplex PCR, and the TCRdb table lists in-frame clones only, not all of them. V and J calls and clone size come straight from that table; D and trimming were deduced from the DNA. The sample records tens of thousands of clones, around 72% being singletons. Details on this clone: As yet, its antigen is unknown.

Overall study findings and caveats: Data were not HLA-matched across samples.

The origin of this receptor is a human donor in good health. Material: CD4+ T cells from blood buffy coats.

The CDR3 here is CASTQGYGYTF. Written as DNA, the CDR3 is TGTGCCAGTACCCAGGGCTATGGCTACACCTTC. The V gene is TRBV19, the J gene TRBJ1-2; TRBD1 is a possible D gene (5 bases). Trimming removed 7 bases at V and 4 bases at J, with 7 bases between. Per the germline V gene, CDR1 is LNHDA and CDR2 is SQIVND (reference sequence). This CDR3 is 11 amino acids long. The whole variable domain, remainder taken from reference TRBV19 and TRBJ1-2, is DGGITQSPKYLFRKEGQNVTLSCEQNLNHDAMYWYRQDPGQGLRLIYYSQIVNDFQKGDIAEGYSVSREKKESFPLTVTSAQKNPTAFYLCASTQGYGYTFGSGTRLTVV.